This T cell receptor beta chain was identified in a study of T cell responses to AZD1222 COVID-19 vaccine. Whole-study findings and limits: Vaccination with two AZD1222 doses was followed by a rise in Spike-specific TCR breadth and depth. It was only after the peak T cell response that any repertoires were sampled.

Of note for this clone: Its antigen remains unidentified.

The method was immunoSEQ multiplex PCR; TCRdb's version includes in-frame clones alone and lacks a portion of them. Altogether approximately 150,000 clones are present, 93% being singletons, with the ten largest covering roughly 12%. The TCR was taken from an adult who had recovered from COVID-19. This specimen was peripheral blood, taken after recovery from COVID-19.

In DNA, the CDR3 is TGTGCCAGCGGATTCCCCCCCGGGACAGGTAGTAATCAGCCCCAGCATTTT. This encodes CASGFPPGTGSNQPQHF. The rearrangement uses TRBV28 and TRBJ1-5; TRBD1 aligns across 8 bases. J lost 4 bases, V lost 8 bases, and 16 bases had no gene match. Germline-derived CDR1 and CDR2 are MDHEN and SYDVKM. CDR3 length equals 17 residues.